These 29 T cell receptor beta chains share one sample of origin, sequenced in a study of cytomegalovirus exposure and HLA in healthy donors. The PCR contained 60 Vbeta and 13 Jbeta primers. Sequenced by immunoSEQ multiplex PCR; TCRdb stores in-frame clones only, minus some. The sample has 90,000 to 120,000 clones, approximately 79% seen once; the top ten hold approximately 5%. The sequencing sample was made of PBMCs. The receptors stem from a man aged 60-69 years in good health and CMV-seropositive.

The V gene is TRBV18, the J gene TRBJ1-1, with TRBD1 identical over 11 bases. V gave up 3 bases and J gave up 4 bases; unmatched junction bases: 7. Looked up from germline, CDR1 is KGHSH and CDR2 is LQKENI. The CDR3 loop spans 16 amino acids. The CDR3 spells CASSPPGQGGGTEAFF. The CDR3 nucleotides are TGTGCCAGCTCACCGCCGGGACAGGGGGGCGGCACTGAAGCTTTCTTT.

This clone showed up just once. The genes are TRBV15 and TRBJ2-5, with a weak D call TRBD1 (5 bases). The germline gives CDR1 LNHNV, CDR2 YYDKDF (reference sequence). CDR3 length: 14 residues. The V gene lost 1 base and the J gene lost 3 bases, with 9 bases spanning the gap. The CDR3 loop reads CATSRVGREETQYF. CDR3 sequence (DNA): TGTGCCACCAGCAGAGTGGGCAGGGAAGAGACCCAGTACTTC. The whole variable domain, filled in from reference TRBV15 and TRBJ2-5, reads DAMVIQNPRYQVTQFGKPVTLSCSQTLNHNVMYWYQQKSSQAPKLLFHYYDKDFNNEADTPDNFQSRRPNTSFCFLDIRSPGLGDTAMYLCATSRVGREETQYFGPGTRLLVL.

V usage is TRBV5-4 and J usage is TRBJ2-2; D might be TRBD2 (5 bases). Germline V CDR1 and CDR2: SGHNT, YYREEE (reference sequence). This CDR3 contains 15 residues. The V gene lost 3 bases and the J gene lost 7 bases, with 16 bases spanning the gap. CDR3 coding DNA: TGTGCCAGCAGCTCCCCAAGAGGGCCTCGCGGGGAGCTGTTTTTT. As protein: CASSSPRGPRGELFF.

The chain uses TRBV7-9 and TRBJ1-1; TRBD1 is a possible D gene (6 bases). CDR1 and CDR2 (germline): SEHNR, FQNEAQ (reference sequence). Trimming shortened V by 7 bases and J by 3 bases, and 12 bases separated the two germline ends. The CDR3 has 13 amino acids. In nucleotides, the CDR3 is TGTGCCAGCACCCCGGACAGCTACACTGAAGCTTTCTTT. This translates into CASTPDSYTEAFF.

The count of this clone is one. The chain has TRBV2 and TRBJ2-6; D remains unclear. The V end was cut by 5 bases, the J end by 12 bases, with 14 bases between. Germline CDR1 and CDR2: SNHLY and FYNNEI. This CDR3 contains 13 residues. CDR3 nucleotides: TGTGCCAGCAGTCCCGAAGTATTGGCCGTCCTGACTTTC. Amino acids: CASSPEVLAVLTF.

This chain connects TRBV7-7 to TRBJ2-2, with 7 bases that match TRBD2. Germline assignment: CDR1 SSHAT and CDR2 FNYEAQ (reference sequence). The CDR3 is 15 residues long. V shed 1 base and J 5 bases; nucleotides not matched to a gene: 4. CDR3 nucleotides: TGTGCCAGCAGCTTAGAACTAGCGTCTACCGGGGAGCTGTTTTTT. Residues: CASSLELASTGELFF.

The genes are TRBV9 and TRBJ2-7; no clear D. Germline values: CDR1 SGDLS, CDR2 YYNGEE. The V gene lost 0 bases and the J gene lost 6 bases, with 13 bases spanning the gap. The length of the CDR3 is 14 residues. The CDR3 protein is CASSVGTASPEQYF. The CDR3 nucleotides are TGTGCCAGCAGCGTAGGTACAGCCTCCCCCGAGCAGTACTTC.

V usage is TRBV11-3 and J usage is TRBJ2-3, with TRBD1 matching 11 bases. The CDR3 loop spans 15 amino acids. V lost 5 bases, J lost 5 bases, and 6 bases stayed unmatched. Per the germline V gene, CDR1 is SGHNT and CDR2 is YENEEA. The CDR3 spells CASSEGQGAIDTQYF. CDR3 nucleotide sequence: TGTGCCAGCAGCGAAGGACAGGGGGCTATAGATACGCAGTATTTT.

The J gene is TRBJ2-4, the V gene TRBV28; 7 bases agree with TRBD2. Trimming removed 4 bases from V and 7 bases from J; junction bases left unmatched: 4. This CDR3 spans 13 amino acids. CDR1 and CDR2 from the germline V gene are MDHEN and SYDVKM. This CDR3 is CASSSSGVNIQYF. CDR3 bases: TGTGCCAGCAGTTCCAGCGGGGTGAACATTCAGTACTTC.

The V gene is TRBV6-5, the J gene TRBJ2-7; D remains unclear. Germline CDR1 and CDR2: MNHEY and SVGAGI. This CDR3 has 12 amino acids. V lost 6 bases to trimming and J lost 7 bases, with 13 bases between them. The CDR3 loop is CASRLRTGEQYF. The DNA for the CDR3 is TGTGCCAGCAGACTCCGAACCGGGGAGCAGTACTTC.

The V gene is TRBV5-5, the J gene TRBJ1-5; 9 positions agree with TRBD1. CDR1 and CDR2 from the germline V gene are SGHKS and YYEKEE (reference sequence). V lost 4 bases to trimming and J lost 4 bases; unmatched junction nucleotides: 6. This CDR3 has 15 residues. In DNA form, the CDR3 reads TGTGCCAGCAGCCTGGGACAGGGACCTAATCAGCCCCAGCATTTT. Protein: CASSLGQGPNQPQHF. The full variable domain, in which reference TRBV5-5 and TRBJ1-5 provide the parts outside the CDR3, is DAGVTQSPTHLIKTRGQQVTLRCSPISGHKSVSWYQQVLGQGPQFIFQYYEKEERGRGNFPDRFSARQFPNYSSELNVNALLLGDSALYLCASSLGQGPNQPQHFGDGTRLSIL.

The rearrangement joins TRBV7-2 to TRBJ1-2, with 7 bases aligning to TRBD1. Germline values: CDR1 SGHTA, CDR2 FQGNSA. This CDR3 region has 18 residues. After removal of 1 base from V and 1 base from J, the junction contained 12 bases not matched to a gene. The CDR3 coding sequence is TGTGCCAGCAGCTTAGAGGCAGGGGGACACAATATTAACTATGGCTACACCTTC. Translation gives CASSLEAGGHNINYGYTF.

This clone was detected a few times. The rearrangement links TRBV4-1 to TRBJ2-3; TRBD2 matches at 11 bases. The germline V gene encodes CDR1 MGHRA and CDR2 YSYEKL. With 4 bases clipped from V and 0 bases from J, the junction kept 12 bases outside the gene matches. The CDR3 has 19 residues. CDR3 sequence reads: CASSPLGSGGVPSTDTQYF. In nucleotides, the CDR3 is TGCGCCAGCAGCCCCTTAGGTAGCGGGGGGGTTCCTAGCACAGATACGCAGTATTTT.

This clone turned up a few times. The gene calls are TRBV6-1 and TRBJ2-5; 10 bases are a match to TRBD2. J was trimmed by 4 bases and V by 6 bases; bases with no gene match: 5. The germline CDR1 and CDR2 sequences are MNHNS and SASEGT. This CDR3 spans 14 amino acids. The CDR3 DNA follows: TGTGCCAGCAGGGCTAGCGGGGGAGGAGAGACCCAGTACTTC. Residues: CASRASGGGETQYF.

In this sample, this clone turned up a few times. The genes are TRBV10-1 and TRBJ2-2, with TRBD2 matching over 10 bases. The CDR3 is made up of 14 amino acids. Unmatched junction bases numbered 4, after V lost 7 bases and J lost 5 bases. Germline V gene data show CDR1 as WNHNN and CDR2 as SYGVQD (reference sequence). The CDR3, as DNA: TGCGCCAGCAAAGGACTAGCGGAGACCGGGGAGCTGTTTTTT. Translated: CASKGLAETGELFF.

This chain connects TRBV4-3 to TRBJ2-2; a weak D match, TRBD1 (5 bases). The CDR3 extends over 13 amino acids. With 0 bases removed from V and 9 bases from J, the gap between germline ends came to 8 bases. Germline-derived CDR1 and CDR2 are LGHNA and YSLEER. CDR3 amino acids: CASSQDRGRELFF. The CDR3 coding sequence is TGCGCCAGCAGCCAAGATAGGGGCCGGGAGCTGTTTTTT.

The rearrangement uses TRBV28 and TRBJ2-1; the match to TRBD2 covers 9 bases. The V gene's germline CDR1 is MDHEN and CDR2 SYDVKM. V lost 8 bases and J lost 1; bases outside the gene matches: 3. The CDR3 covers 14 residues. Here the CDR3 reads CASASGGSYNEQFF. The CDR3 region has the DNA TGTGCCAGCGCAAGCGGGGGGTCCTACAATGAGCAGTTCTTC.

The V and J genes are TRBV7-9 and TRBJ1-2, with TRBD1 identical over 7 bases. V was pared by 5 bases and J by 4 bases, with 13 bases of the junction left unmatched. The CDR3 runs to 16 residues. From germline, CDR1 is SEHNR and CDR2 FQNEAQ (reference sequence). The CDR3: CASSLGSLTGIYGYTF. The DNA of the CDR3 is TGTGCCAGCAGCCTCGGGTCATTGACAGGGATCTATGGCTACACCTTC.

The chain employs TRBV30 and TRBJ1-5; weak D call: TRBD1 (6 bases). The germline V gene encodes CDR1 GTSNPN and CDR2 SVGIG (reference sequence). V shed 1 base and J shed 6 bases, with 10 bases lying between them. This CDR3 region has 13 residues. The CDR3 region is CAWSGAGAQPQHF. The CDR3 DNA reads TGTGCCTGGAGTGGTGCAGGGGCTCAGCCCCAGCATTTT.

This sequence joins TRBV19 and TRBJ1-3, with D perhaps matching TRBD1 (6 bases). The CDR3 is 17 amino acids. V was shortened by 5 bases and J by 4 bases, with 21 bases between the two germline ends. Germline values: CDR1 LNHDA, CDR2 SQIVND (reference sequence). CDR3 region: CASSLLSGRGAGNTIYF. The CDR3 coding sequence is TGTGCCAGTAGTTTACTAAGCGGCAGGGGAGCAGGAAACACCATATATTTT.

CDR3 nucleotide sequence: TGTGCCAGCAGTGCCCCAGGGACAGATACGCAGTATTTT. This encodes CASSAPGTDTQYF. V usage is TRBV6-6 and J usage is TRBJ2-3, with D perhaps matching TRBD1 (5 bases). Germline values: CDR1 MNHNY, CDR2 SVGAGI (reference sequence). The CDR3 loop spans 13 amino acids. Trimming stripped 5 bases from V and 3 bases from J, with 9 bases between.

The chain is built from TRBV11-2 and TRBJ2-1; 7 nucleotides line up with TRBD1. This CDR3 spans 14 amino acids. CDR1 and CDR2 from the germline V gene are SGHAT and FQNNGV. V trimming: 4 bases; J trimming: 7 bases; junction bases outside the gene matches: 7. In nucleotides, the CDR3 is TGTGCCAGCAGCTCTAGGACAGGACGGAATGAGCAGTTCTTC. Its protein is CASSSRTGRNEQFF.

This sequence joins TRBV27 and TRBJ1-3, with unresolved D. Deletions cut 4 bases from V and 0 bases from J, with 7 bases between. This CDR3 is 14 amino acids long. The V gene's germline CDR1 is MNHEY and CDR2 SMNVEV (reference sequence). In nucleotides, the CDR3 is TGTGCCAGCAGTTCCACCAGCTCTGGAAACACCATATATTTT. Amino acid sequence: CASSSTSSGNTIYF.

The CDR3 coding sequence is TGTGCCAGCAGTAGTAAGGCAGGGGAGAATTCACCCCTCCACTTT. It is translated as CASSSKAGENSPLHF. The chain links TRBV7-9 to TRBJ1-6; possibly TRBD1 for D (6 bases). Germline values: CDR1 SEHNR, CDR2 FQNEAQ (reference sequence). With 6 bases removed from V and 7 bases from J, the gap between germline ends came to 16 bases. The CDR3 consists of 15 residues.

V gene TRBV5-1 combines with J gene TRBJ2-1; D might be TRBD2 (6 bases). Trimming stripped 6 bases from V and 6 bases from J, with 10 bases between. This CDR3 has 12 amino acids. Germline lookup yields CDR1 SGHRS and CDR2 YFSETQ. The CDR3 sequence is CASTRDFNEQFF. The CDR3 DNA follows: TGCGCCAGCACTAGGGACTTCAATGAGCAGTTCTTC.

A few counts support this clone. The chain couples TRBV2 to TRBJ1-5; D unresolved. V dropped 0 bases and J dropped 0 bases, with 6 bases sitting between them. The CDR3 spans 15 residues. The germline V gene has CDR1 SNHLY and CDR2 FYNNEI. Here the CDR3 DNA reads TGTGCCAGCAGTGAAGCGAGGAGTAGCAATCAGCCCCAGCATTTT. Translated: CASSEARSSNQPQHF. Combining the CDR3 with reference TRBV2 and TRBJ1-5 gives the whole variable domain EPEVTQTPSHQVTQMGQEVILRCVPISNHLYFYWYRQILGQKVEFLVSFYNNEISEKSEIFDDQFSVERPDGSNFTLKIRSTKLEDSAMYFCASSEARSSNQPQHFGDGTRLSIL.

The V call is TRBV5-4, the J call TRBJ2-2, with D perhaps TRBD1 (5 bases). Between the trimmed V and J ends, which lost 5 bases and 7 bases, there was a span of 18 bases. Germline V gives CDR1 SGHNT, CDR2 YYREEE (reference sequence). CDR3 length: 15 amino acids. CDR3 residues: CASSLNQGYDGELFF. CDR3 in DNA: TGTGCCAGCAGTCTTAACCAGGGATATGACGGGGAGCTGTTTTTT.

The rearrangement links TRBV7-2 to TRBJ2-3; TRBD2 aligns across 12 bases. Germline V CDR1 and CDR2: SGHTA, FQGNSA. J gave up 5 bases and V 6 bases, and 9 bases lay outside the gene matches. CDR3 length: 16 amino acids. The CDR3 protein is CASSFALAGGGDTQYF. The CDR3 nucleotides are TGTGCCAGCAGTTTCGCCCTAGCGGGGGGGGGAGATACGCAGTATTTT.

This clone has just a few counts. The chain combines TRBV4-3 with TRBJ1-2; weak D call: TRBD1 (6 bases). CDR3 length equals 14 residues. Between the trimmed V and J ends, which lost 4 bases and 8 bases, there was a span of 17 bases. Looked up from germline, CDR1 is LGHNA and CDR2 is YSLEER. CDR3 region: CASSLSTGLRGYTF. DNA of the CDR3: TGCGCCAGCAGCCTAAGCACAGGGTTAAGAGGCTACACCTTC.